This TCR beta chain was found in a study of T cells after yellow fever vaccination. Overall study results and limits: The booster saw the reappearance of most primary-vaccination clones (96% CD4, roughly 87% CD8). A small share of clonotypes appeared in both CD4 and CD8 compartments. Researchers cautioned that FACS-sorted repertoires could harbor abundant clonotypes contaminating from the bulk population.

V dropped 1 base and J dropped 7 bases, with 13 bases sitting between them. Germline-derived CDR1 and CDR2 are LGHDT and YNNKEL (reference sequence). The CDR3 runs 15 residues. TCRdb analysed the 5' RACE reads with MiXCR anew, one entry per CDR3 protein. Of 500,000 to 650,000 distinct CDR3 sequences listed, 9% to 15% are singletons. Only a few counts were recorded for this clonotype. What it binds is not known. This specimen was PBMCs, taken on the day of the yellow fever booster vaccination. This receptor was taken from a man between 25 and 39 years old who received the YFV17D yellow fever vaccine. The genes are TRBV3-1 and TRBJ2-2; D remains unclear. CDR3: CASSQGASYDGELFF. The CDR3 DNA follows: TGTGCCAGCAGCCAAGGAGCCTCCTACGACGGGGAGCTGTTTTTT.